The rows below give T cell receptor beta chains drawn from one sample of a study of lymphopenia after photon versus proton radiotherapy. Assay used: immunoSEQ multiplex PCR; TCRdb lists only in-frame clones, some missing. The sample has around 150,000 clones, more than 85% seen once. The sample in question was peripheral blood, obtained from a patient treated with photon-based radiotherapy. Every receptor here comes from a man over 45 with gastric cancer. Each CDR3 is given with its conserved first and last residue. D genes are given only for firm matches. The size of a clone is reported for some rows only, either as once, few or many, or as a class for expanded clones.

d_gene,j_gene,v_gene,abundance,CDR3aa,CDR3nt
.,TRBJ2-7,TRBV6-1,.,CASSGLMGGSYEQYF,TGTGCCAGCAGTGGTTTAATGGGAGGCTCCTACGAGCAGTACTTC
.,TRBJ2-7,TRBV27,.,CASSSPPHSSYYEQYF,TGTGCCAGCAGTTCCCCCCCCCATAGCAGTTACTACGAGCAGTACTTC
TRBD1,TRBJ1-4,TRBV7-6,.,CASSPGAGQLNEKLFF,TGTGCCAGCAGCCCTGGGGCGGGACAGCTTAATGAAAAACTGTTTTTT
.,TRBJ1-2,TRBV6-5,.,CASRQSNNYGYTF,TGTGCCAGCAGACAGAGCAACAACTATGGCTACACCTTC
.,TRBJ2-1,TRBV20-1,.,CSASKQNEQFF,TGCAGTGCTAGTAAGCAGAATGAGCAGTTCTTC
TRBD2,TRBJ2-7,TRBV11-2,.,CASSSLTSGSYRGEYF,TGTGCCAGCAGCTCCCTGACTAGCGGGAGTTATAGAGGGGAGTACTTC
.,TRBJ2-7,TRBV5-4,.,CASSPAGGAGEQYF,TGTGCCAGCAGTCCAGCGGGCGGGGCCGGCGAGCAGTACTTC
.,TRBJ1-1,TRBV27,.,CASSLSGDYTEAFF,TGTGCCAGCAGTTTATCGGGGGATTACACTGAAGCTTTCTTT
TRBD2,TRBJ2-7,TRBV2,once,CASRQGSGVTYEQYF,TGTGCCAGCAGACAAGGTAGCGGGGTAACCTACGAGCAGTACTTC
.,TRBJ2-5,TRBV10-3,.,CAISEGYTRQETQYF,TGTGCCATCAGTGAAGGGTATACGAGACAAGAGACCCAGTACTTC
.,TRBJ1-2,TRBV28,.,CASNPTGTTYGYTF,TGTGCCAGCAACCCTACAGGGACGACCTATGGCTACACCTTC
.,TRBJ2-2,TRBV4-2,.,CASSQPWWENTGELFF,TGTGCCAGCAGCCAGCCCTGGTGGGAGAACACCGGGGAGCTGTTTTTT